The source of this T cell receptor (beta chain) is a study of T cell responses to AZD1222 COVID-19 vaccine. Study as a whole: Both about-4-week and about-12-week second-dose recipients were combined.

Overall study results and limits: Mapped onto spike, vaccine-associated CD4 TCRs spanned it and were dominant at 160-218 and 743-854. White British people made up most donors, females outnumbered males, and clonal diversity was possibly underestimated.

As regards this clone: Antigen unknown.

This CDR3 comprises 16 residues. The V end was cut by 1 base, the J end by 2 bases, with 15 bases between. Germline V gene data show CDR1 as SGHTS and CDR2 as YDEGEE. The repertoire was sequenced with immunoSEQ multiplex PCR; TCRdb's copy has only in-frame clones and lacks some. This table holds approximately 94,000 clones, roughly nine tenths found once. V usage is TRBV5-8 and J usage is TRBJ1-2; D unclear. The source of this sequence is an adult in good health. This sample comprised peripheral blood, obtained on day 0 of AZD1222 vaccination. In DNA form, the CDR3 reads TGTGCCAGCAGCTTGTTTGGAGGGAACCTAAACTATGGCTACACCTTC. This codes for CASSLFGGNLNYGYTF.